The rows below give T cell receptor beta chains drawn from one sample of a study of T cell responses to AZD1222 COVID-19 vaccine. The method was immunoSEQ multiplex PCR; TCRdb's version includes in-frame clones alone and lacks a portion of them. The table includes some 60,000 clones, 65% to 80% detected once. This specimen consisted of peripheral blood, obtained 28 days after the second AZD1222 dose. The receptors derive from an adult who received the AZD1222 COVID-19 vaccine. CDR3s leave out the opening cysteine and the closing phenylalanine or tryptophan.

V,J,CDR3
TRBV7-6,TRBJ1-3,ASSLAHGGRGNTIY
TRBV7-6,TRBJ2-1,ASSLGGQSPYNEQF
TRBV4-2,TRBJ2-3,ASSQDGGSTDTQY
TRBV7-8,TRBJ2-3,ASSLVGGASTDTQY
TRBV2,TRBJ1-4,ASGSGLF
TRBV6-1,TRBJ1-4,ASSDGARRLTNEKLF
TRBV7-2,TRBJ2-7,ASSEQGYEQY
TRBV5-4,TRBJ1-3,ASSLGQEISGNTIY
TRBV3-1/TRBV3-2,TRBJ1-2,ASSQVLQGGYT
TRBV6-5,TRBJ1-5,ASSRGEGNQPQH
TRBV6-1,TRBJ1-5,ATKSEGTNQPQH
TRBV9,TRBJ2-3,ASSGPGQITDTQY
TRBV30,TRBJ1-1,AWAGGNTEAF
TRBV4-1,TRBJ1-1,ASSLSTNTEAF
TRBV11-3,TRBJ2-7,ASSLDGTGQGYEQY
TRBV27,TRBJ2-7,ASSYLAGTYEQY
TRBV20-1,TRBJ1-5,SASQSNQPQH
TRBV4-1,TRBJ2-1,ASSQDPNSLYNEQF
TRBV5-1,TRBJ2-6,ASSREGAQGANVLT
TRBV7-3,TRBJ2-2,ASSLSGTGSTGELF
TRBV6-1,TRBJ2-6,ASSEGWQGKANVLT
TRBV5-1,TRBJ1-4,ASSVQAGGSEKLF
TRBV28,TRBJ1-1,ASTGWTGRTEAF
TRBV11-3,TRBJ2-2,ASSLNGGQITGELF
TRBV5-6,TRBJ2-1,ASSFTGEQF
TRBV19,TRBJ1-1,ASSTTTNTEAF
TRBV5-1,TRBJ1-2,ASSLAGYGYT
TRBV6-1,TRBJ2-4,ASSDPRHPKNIQY
TRBV30,TRBJ2-3,ASSGTSGGATDTQY
TRBV30,TRBJ1-6,AWSLGYSPLH
TRBV18,TRBJ2-1,ASSTGTGVNEQF
TRBV11-2,TRBJ2-5,ASRPPGLAGGPLETQY
TRBV6-5,TRBJ1-1,ASRANGRTEAF
TRBV29-1,TRBJ1-3,SVEDPPGRRSGNTIY
TRBV7-2,TRBJ2-7,ASSFGFGRGSRGSYEQY
TRBV19,TRBJ1-3,ASERGSGNTIY
TRBV11-2,TRBJ2-3,ASRTGSSTDTQY
TRBV11-1,TRBJ2-7,ASSYLGYEQY
TRBV11-1,TRBJ2-2,ASAPGVYTGELF
TRBV7-6,TRBJ1-5,ASSPGGYQPQH
TRBV6-2/TRBV6-3,TRBJ1-2,ASSNSGFSGANYGYT
TRBV2,TRBJ1-4,ASSDGLDEKLF